The present entry profiles one TCR beta chain with its context. Here immunoSEQ multiplex PCR was the method, and the copy in TCRdb shows in-frame clones only, minus some. This repertoire shows roughly 290,000 clones, around 82% found once; its top ten account for roughly 0.94%. This entry comes from a study of blood T cell repertoires in COVID-19. The trim removed 1 base at V and 7 bases at J, leaving 9 bases unmatched. Germline CDR1 and CDR2: SGHRS and YFSETQ. This CDR3 spans 16 amino acids. Seattle's enrolled individuals joined amid active infection and were then monitored longitudinally. This sequence was found in a human donor with COVID-19, enrolled during active disease. The donor label of this sample is uncertain. J is TRBJ2-2 and V is TRBV5-1; 8 bases line up with TRBD2. Material: peripheral blood. CDR3 coding DNA: TGCGCCAGCAGCTTGATGAGCGGGAGCGGGGGCGGGGAGCTGTTTTTT. Encoded protein: CASSLMSGSGGGELFF.